This TCR beta chain was identified in a study of cytomegalovirus exposure and HLA in healthy donors. On the study more broadly: A later analysis reported the same platform for the roughly 110 validation repertoires and the roughly 650 first-cohort repertoires. Regarding the study as a whole: Cytomegalovirus association was listed for approximately 160 TCR beta chains. Confirmation was obtained in vitro that a few CMV-associated chains are specific for CMV antigens.

The donors were in the approximately 120-subject validation cohort; that cohort was separate from the approximately 670-subject first cohort. The length of the CDR3 is 13 residues. CDR1 is SGHTA and CDR2 is FQGTGA in the germline V gene. Trimming took off 5 bases at V and 4 bases at J, with 11 bases between the two ends. Data came from immunoSEQ multiplex PCR; TCRdb stores just in-frame clones and leaves some out. This table has 170,000 or so clones, around 81% appearing once. Worth noting for this clone: Its specificity is not known.

This clonotype was sampled from a young woman in good health and CMV-seropositive. The chain is built from TRBV7-3 and TRBJ1-1; D might be TRBD1 (6 bases). Material for sequencing was PBMCs. The CDR3 DNA reads TGTGCCAGCAGCCAGGGGCAGAGCACTGAAGCTTTCTTT. This translates into CASSQGQSTEAFF.